This TCR beta chain was retrieved from a study of T-cell reconstitution after alpha-beta-depleted transplantation in children. During its preparation, the TCRbeta library received unique molecular identifiers. TCRdb analysed the PCR reads with MiXCR anew, one entry per CDR3 protein. The sample has approximately 400,000 distinct CDR3 sequences, about 11% seen once. A few counts support this clonotype. The CDR3 length is 13 residues. CDR1 SGDLS and CDR2 YYNGEE come from the germline V gene. Trimming cost V 4 bases and J 5 bases, with 12 bases left between them. The chain joins TRBV9 to TRBJ2-5; D remains ambiguous. Sequences were derived from PBMCs from the stem cell graft donor, sampled from the stem cell graft. This receptor was obtained from a human donor who donated a stem cell graft to a child with acute myeloid leukemia. In DNA, the CDR3 is TGTGCCAGCAGCCCTCTTCCCATGGAGACCCAGTACTTC. Its protein is CASSPLPMETQYF.